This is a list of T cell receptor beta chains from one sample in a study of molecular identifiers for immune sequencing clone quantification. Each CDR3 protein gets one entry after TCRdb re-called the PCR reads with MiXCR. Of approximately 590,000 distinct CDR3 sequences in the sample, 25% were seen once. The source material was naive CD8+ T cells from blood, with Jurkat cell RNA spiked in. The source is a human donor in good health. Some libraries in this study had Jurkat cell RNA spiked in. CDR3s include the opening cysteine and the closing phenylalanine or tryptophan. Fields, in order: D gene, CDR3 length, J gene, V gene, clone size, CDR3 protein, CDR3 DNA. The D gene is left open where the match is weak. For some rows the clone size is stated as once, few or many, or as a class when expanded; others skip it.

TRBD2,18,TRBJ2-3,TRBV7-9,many,CASSSTIPTSGRSLTQYF,TGTGCCAGCAGCTCTACCATTCCGACTAGCGGGAGAAGTCTTACGCAGTATTTT
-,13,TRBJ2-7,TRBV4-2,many,CASSPSLGLEQYF,TGTGCCAGCAGCCCCTCGCTCGGCTTGGAGCAGTACTTC
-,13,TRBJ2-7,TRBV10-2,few,CASSETGGPEQYF,TGCGCCAGCAGTGAGACCGGCGGCCCCGAGCAGTACTTC
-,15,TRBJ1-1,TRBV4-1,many,CASSLTAMGNTEAFF,TGCGCCAGCAGCCTTACCGCAATGGGGAACACTGAAGCTTTCTTT
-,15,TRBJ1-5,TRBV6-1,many,CASSVRTDSNQPQHF,TGTGCCAGCTCTGTTAGGACAGATAGCAATCAGCCCCAGCATTTT
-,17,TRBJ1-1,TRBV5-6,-,CASSIFRDMQSRAEAFF,TGTGCCAGCAGCATATTCCGGGACATGCAAAGTCGGGCTGAAGCTTTCTTT
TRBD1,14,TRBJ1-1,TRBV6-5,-,CASSVGQGNTQAFF,TGTGCCAGCAGCGTCGGACAGGGTAACACTCAAGCTTTCTTT
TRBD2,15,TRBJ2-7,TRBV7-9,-,CASSLALAAPGEQYF,TGTGCCAGCAGCCTCGCCCTAGCGGCCCCAGGGGAGCAGTACTTC
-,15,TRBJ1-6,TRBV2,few,CASRGSSSYNSPLHF,TGTGCCAGCAGGGGCTCGAGCTCCTATAATTCACCCCTCCACTTT
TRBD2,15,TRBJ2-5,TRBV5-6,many,CASSFAGLAGETQYF,TGTGCCAGCAGCTTCGCGGGACTAGCGGGAGAGACCCAGTACTTC
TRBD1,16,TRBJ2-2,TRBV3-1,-,CASSPRTGSNTGELFF,TGTGCCAGCAGTCCCCGGACAGGGTCGAACACCGGGGAGCTGTTTTTT
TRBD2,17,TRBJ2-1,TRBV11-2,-,CASSLLPSGGPNPEQFF,TGTGCCAGCAGCTTACTGCCTAGCGGGGGGCCCAATCCCGAGCAGTTCTTC
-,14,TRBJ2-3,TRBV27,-,CASSYQGSTDTQYF,TGTGCCAGCAGTTATCAGGGTAGCACAGATACGCAGTATTTT
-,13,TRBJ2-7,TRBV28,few,CASSFGPFYERYF,TGTGCCAGCAGTTTCGGCCCTTTCTACGAGCGGTACTTC
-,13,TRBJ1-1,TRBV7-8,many,CASSSMGGSEAFF,TGTGCCAGCAGCTCAATGGGAGGGAGTGAAGCTTTCTTT
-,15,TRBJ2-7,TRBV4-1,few,CASSQGMGHPYEQYF,TGCGCCAGCAGCCAAGGGATGGGACACCCCTACGAGCAGTACTTC
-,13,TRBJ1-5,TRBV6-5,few,CASSYFVNQPQHF,TGTGCCAGCAGTTATTTTGTAAATCAGCCCCAGCATTTT
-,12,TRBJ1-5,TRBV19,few,CASRVGYQPQHF,TGTGCCAGTAGGGTGGGCTATCAGCCCCAGCATTTT
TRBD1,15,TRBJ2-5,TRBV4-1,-,CVSSQLLQGKETQYF,TGCGTCAGCAGCCAACTCCTACAGGGGAAAGAGACCCAGTACTTC
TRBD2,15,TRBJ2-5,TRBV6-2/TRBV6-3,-,CASRLRAGGQETQYF,TGTGCCAGCAGGCTACGTGCGGGGGGTCAAGAGACCCAGTACTTC
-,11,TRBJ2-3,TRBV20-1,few,CSANRRDTQYF,TGCAGTGCTAACAGGAGAGATACGCAGTATTTT
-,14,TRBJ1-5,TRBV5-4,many,CASSLYGDYQPQHF,TGTGCCAGCAGCTTGTATGGGGACTACCAGCCCCAGCATTTT
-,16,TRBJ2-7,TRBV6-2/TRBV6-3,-,CASSYDQGQGGYEQYF,TGTGCCAGCAGTTACGACCAGGGGCAGGGGGGCTACGAGCAGTACTTC
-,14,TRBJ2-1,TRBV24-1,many,CATSPRTAYNEQFF,TGTGCCACCAGCCCTCGGACAGCCTACAATGAGCAGTTCTTC
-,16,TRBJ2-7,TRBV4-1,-,CASSPPRGTAACEQYF,TGCGCCAGCAGCCCTCCACGGGGGACAGCAGCCTGCGAGCAGTACTTC
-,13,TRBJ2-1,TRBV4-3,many,CASSQLQANEQFF,TGCGCCAGCAGCCAACTACAGGCAAATGAGCAGTTCTTC
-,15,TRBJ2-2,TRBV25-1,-,CASSDLLRGTGELFF,TGTGCCAGCAGTGACCTCCTTCGGGGGACCGGGGAGCTGTTTTTT
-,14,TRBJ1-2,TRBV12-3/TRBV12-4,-,CASSLAWRGSGYTF,TGTGCCAGCAGTTTAGCGTGGAGGGGCAGTGGCTACACCTTC
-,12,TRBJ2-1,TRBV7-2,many,CASSSVSNEQFF,TGTGCCAGCAGCTCCGTAAGCAATGAGCAGTTCTTC
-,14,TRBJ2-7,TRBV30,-,CAWSRFVSSGEQYF,TGTGCCTGGAGCAGATTTGTGAGTTCGGGCGAGCAGTACTTC
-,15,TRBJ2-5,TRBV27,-,CASSLSRALQETQYF,TGTGCCAGCAGTCTGTCCCGGGCCCTCCAAGAGACCCAGTACTTC
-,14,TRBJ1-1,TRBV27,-,CASSPGVLNTEAFF,TGTGCCAGCAGTCCAGGGGTCCTGAACACTGAAGCTTTCTTT
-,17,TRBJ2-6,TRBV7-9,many,CASSPLSSSSVANVLTF,TGTGCCAGCAGCCCCCTTAGCAGCTCATCTGTGGCCAACGTCCTGACTTTC
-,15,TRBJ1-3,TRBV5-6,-,CASSLMRGQPNTIYF,TGTGCCAGCAGCCTGATGCGCGGGCAGCCAAACACCATATATTTT
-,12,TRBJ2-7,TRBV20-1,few,CSVRRGGYEQYF,TGCAGTGTGCGCAGGGGGGGTTACGAGCAGTACTTC
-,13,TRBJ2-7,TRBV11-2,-,CASSLTRTREQYF,TGTGCCAGCAGCTTGACTAGAACCCGCGAGCAGTACTTC
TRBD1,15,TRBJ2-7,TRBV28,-,CASSYPYRGSYEQYF,TGTGCCAGCAGTTACCCCTACAGGGGTTCCTACGAGCAGTACTTC
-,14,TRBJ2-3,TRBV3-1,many,CASSQNHRADTQYF,TGTGCCAGCAGCCAAAACCACAGGGCAGATACGCAGTATTTT
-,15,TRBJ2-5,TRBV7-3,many,CASSLNPSVQETQYF,TGTGCCAGCAGCTTAAACCCTAGCGTCCAAGAGACCCAGTACTTC
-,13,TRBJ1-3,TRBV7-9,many,CASSIPRRNTIYF,TGTGCCAGCAGCATCCCTCGGAGAAACACCATATATTTT
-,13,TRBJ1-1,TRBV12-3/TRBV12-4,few,CASGDMGYTEAFF,TGTGCCAGCGGAGATATGGGTTACACTGAAGCTTTCTTT
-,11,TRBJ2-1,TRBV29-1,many,CSVVRGYEQFF,TGCAGCGTTGTCCGGGGATATGAGCAGTTCTTC
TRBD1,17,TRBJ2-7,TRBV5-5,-,CASRNAPGQGSNYEQYF,TGTGCCAGCAGGAATGCTCCGGGACAGGGTTCTAACTACGAGCAGTACTTC
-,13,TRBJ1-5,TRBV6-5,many,CASSYSGEQPQHF,TGTGCCAGCAGTTACTCTGGTGAGCAGCCCCAGCATTTT
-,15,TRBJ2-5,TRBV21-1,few,CASSKADRPKLAQYF,TGTGCCAGCAGCAAAGCTGACAGGCCCAAGTTGGCCCAGTACTTC
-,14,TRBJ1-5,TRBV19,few,CASSMFGRSQPQHF,TGTGCCAGTAGTATGTTCGGTCGGAGCCAGCCCCAGCATTTT
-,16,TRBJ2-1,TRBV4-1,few,CASSQDSTDLYNEQFF,TGCGCCAGCAGCCAAGATTCGACAGACCTTTACAATGAGCAGTTCTTC
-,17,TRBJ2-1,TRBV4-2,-,CASSQEVLRGFYNEQFF,TGTGCCAGCAGCCAAGAAGTCTTAAGAGGGTTCTACAATGAGCAGTTCTTC
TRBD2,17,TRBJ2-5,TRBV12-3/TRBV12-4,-,CASSGGWKRGAQETQYF,TGTGCCAGCAGTGGGGGGTGGAAGCGGGGGGCCCAAGAGACCCAGTACTTC
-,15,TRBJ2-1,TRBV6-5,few,CASSYQGLGYNEQFF,TGTGCCAGCAGTTACCAGGGACTGGGTTACAATGAGCAGTTCTTC
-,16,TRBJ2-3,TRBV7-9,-,CASSSNRDLYTDTQYF,TGTGCCAGCAGCTCCAACCGGGACCTTTACACAGATACGCAGTATTTT
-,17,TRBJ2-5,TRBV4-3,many,CASSHSHNLDLKRPQYF,TGCGCCAGCAGCCACTCCCACAACCTAGATCTCAAGAGACCCCAGTACTTC
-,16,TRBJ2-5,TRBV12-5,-,CASGLGLFLGEETQYF,TGTGCTAGTGGTTTGGGCCTGTTTTTGGGTGAAGAGACCCAGTACTTC
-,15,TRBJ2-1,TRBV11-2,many,CASSQGQSSYNEQFF,TGTGCCAGCAGCCAAGGACAGAGCTCCTACAATGAGCAGTTCTTC